The sequence of this T cell receptor beta chain was determined in a study of blood T cell repertoires in COVID-19. As for the study in general: The United States, Italy and Spain provided the acute and convalescent COVID-19 samples.

Libraries were prepared by immunoSEQ multiplex PCR; TCRdb keeps only in-frame clonotypes and omits some of them. The repertoire holds 230,000 or so clones, with approximately 88% as singletons. This clone is a singleton in its sample. Trimming at V came to 4 bases and at J to 4 bases, leaving 4 bases not matched to a gene. The CDR3 totals 15 residues. CDR1 and CDR2 (germline): MGHDK, SYGVNS. Participants were aged about 18 to 100 years from around 25 US areas. Grouping used clinical history reported by participants in a survey and questionnaire. The origin of this receptor is a woman aged 40 to 50 with acute COVID-19. The chain combines TRBV25-1 with TRBJ2-1; 10 nucleotides match TRBD1. The specimen was PBMCs or T cells enriched from blood (not recorded which). The CDR3 reads CASSVPGQGYNEQFF. The CDR3 bases are TGTGCCAGCAGTGTCCCGGGACAGGGGTACAATGAGCAGTTCTTC.